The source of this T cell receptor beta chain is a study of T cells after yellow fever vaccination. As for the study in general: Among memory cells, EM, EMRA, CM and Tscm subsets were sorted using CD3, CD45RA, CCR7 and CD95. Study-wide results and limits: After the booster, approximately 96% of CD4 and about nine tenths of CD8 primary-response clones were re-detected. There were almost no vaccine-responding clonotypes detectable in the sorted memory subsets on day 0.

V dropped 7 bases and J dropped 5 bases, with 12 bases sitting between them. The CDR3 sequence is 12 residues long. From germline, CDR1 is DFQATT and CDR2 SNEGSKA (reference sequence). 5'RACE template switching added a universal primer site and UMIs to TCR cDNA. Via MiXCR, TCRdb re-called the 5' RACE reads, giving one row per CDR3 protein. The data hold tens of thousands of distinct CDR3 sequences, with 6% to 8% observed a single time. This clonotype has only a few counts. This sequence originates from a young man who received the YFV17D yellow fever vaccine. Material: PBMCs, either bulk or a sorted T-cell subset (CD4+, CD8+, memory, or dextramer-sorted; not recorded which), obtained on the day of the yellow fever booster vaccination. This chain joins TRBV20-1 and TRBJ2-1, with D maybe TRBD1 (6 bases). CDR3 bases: TGCAGTGTTGACAGGCGAAACAATGAGCAGTTCTTC. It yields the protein CSVDRRNNEQFF.